This T cell receptor (beta chain) was sequenced in a study of shared clonotypes between healthy human individuals. Study-level background: Each donor contributed plates that comprised three CD4 naive, three CD4 memory, two CD8 naive and one CD8 memory.

Broader study findings: Clonotype sharing among the donors was expected to vary with sequencing depth.

Subsets obtained from CD4+ cells comprised CD45RA+ naive and CD45RA-negative memory cells. Data came from immunoSEQ multiplex PCR; TCRdb stores just in-frame clones and leaves some out. The table has more than 1.2 million clones, approximately 98.5% seen once. Notes on this clone: The antigen remains undetermined.

The V gene's germline CDR1 is MDHEN and CDR2 SYDVKM. This CDR3 region has 14 residues. V dropped 5 bases and J dropped 7; count of bases not matched to a gene: 10. Sequencing was performed on naive CD4+ T cells sorted from blood. Subset noted: CD45RA+ positively selected. The origin of this receptor is a man between 25 and 39 years old in good health. The V gene is TRBV28, the J gene TRBJ1-1, with TRBD1 identical over 7 bases. CDR3 nucleotide sequence: TGTGCCAGCAGTCAACCCGCCCGGGACAGTGAAGCTTTCTTT. Translation: CASSQPARDSEAFF. Based on the CDR3 plus reference TRBV28 and TRBJ1-1, the full variable domain is DVKVTQSSRYLVKRTGEKVFLECVQDMDHENMFWYRQDPGLGLRLIYFSYDVKMKEKGDIPEGYSVSREKKERFSLILESASTNQTSMYLCASSQPARDSEAFFGQGTRLTVV.